This entry lists 14 T cell receptor beta chains sequenced from one sample in a study of blood T cell repertoires in COVID-19 (dated by TCRdb to 2020 to 2022). Libraries were made using the immunoSEQ multiplex PCR assay. As stored in TCRdb, this immuneACCESS dataset retains in-frame rearrangements with V and J assigned. A fraction of the clones does not appear; measured against another copy, unresolved V genes explain less than half of the discrepancy, and the remainder lacks a known reason. Counted in this sample were roughly 360,000 clones; 75% to 90% of them appeared once. Over 4.5% of the sample is held by the ten biggest clonotypes. The specimen sequenced was PBMCs or T cells enriched from blood (not recorded which). The receptor source for this set is a woman in her forties or fifties who had recovered from COVID-19.

The gene calls are TRBV11-3 and TRBJ1-1; 8 positions match TRBD1. The CDR3 sequence is 12 residues long. The germline CDR1 and CDR2 sequences are SGHNT and YENEEA. The V and J ends lost 5 bases and 4 bases, in that order; junction bases with no gene match: 0. The CDR3 spells CASSGQGTEAFF. For the CDR3, the DNA is TGTGCCAGCAGCGGACAGGGCACTGAAGCTTTCTTT.

V usage is TRBV15 and J usage is TRBJ2-7, with D tentatively TRBD2 (5 bases). Per the germline V gene, CDR1 is LNHNV and CDR2 is YYDKDF (reference sequence). This CDR3 spans 15 amino acids. V was pared by 0 bases and J by 4 bases, with 13 bases between. The CDR3 loop is CATSRDPETGYEQYF. Written as DNA, the CDR3 is TGTGCCACCAGCAGAGATCCGGAGACGGGATACGAGCAGTACTTC.

The chain combines TRBV12-2 with TRBJ1-3. TRBV12-2 is a known pseudogene. The CDR3 is made up of 20 amino acids. DNA of the CDR3: TGTGCAAGTCGCTTAGAATCGCTGGTCGCTCGGGGGGAGGCTGGAAACACCATATATTTT. Translating it yields CASRLESLVARGEAGNTIYF.

This clone was detected once. Written as DNA, the CDR3 is TGTGCCAGCAGCCCCCTAGCGGGACAGAACACCGGGGAGCTGTTTTTT. As protein: CASSPLAGQNTGELFF. This sequence joins TRBV9 and TRBJ2-2, with TRBD2 matching 9 bases. Germline CDR1 reads SGDLS; CDR2 reads YYNGEE. The CDR3 runs to 16 residues. J was trimmed by 1 base and V by 4 bases; bases with no gene match: 5.

DNA of the CDR3: TGTGCCAGTACCGGTGGACAGGGGATTTGGAGCAATCAGCCCCAGCATTTT. It is translated as CASTGGQGIWSNQPQHF. The V and J genes are TRBV19 and TRBJ1-5; 9 nucleotides agree with TRBD1. There are 17 residues in the CDR3. CDR1 and CDR2 from the germline V gene are LNHDA and SQIVND (reference sequence). With 7 bases clipped from V and 1 base from J, the junction kept 11 bases outside the gene matches.

This clone was counted between two and nine times. V gene TRBV30 combines with J gene TRBJ2-7; TRBD2 might be the D (6 bases). The CDR3 length is 14 residues. The V end was cut by 5 bases, the J end by 3 bases, with 17 bases between. Per the germline V gene, CDR1 is GTSNPN and CDR2 is SVGIG (reference sequence). The CDR3 is CAWGTGGLIYEQYF. The CDR3 nucleotides are TGTGCCTGGGGGACCGGGGGTTTGATCTACGAGCAGTACTTC.

CDR3 amino acids: CASSGLAGVNEQFF. CDR3 DNA: TGTGCCAGCAGCGGACTAGCGGGAGTCAATGAGCAGTTCTTC. The V gene is TRBV3-1 (or the pseudogene TRBV3-2), the J gene TRBJ2-1; 13 nucleotides match TRBD2. This CDR3 has 14 amino acids. The ends lost 5 bases at V and 6 bases at J; junction bases unmatched: 1. Germline CDR1 and CDR2: LGHDT and YNNKEL (reference sequence).

The chain combines TRBV7-2 with TRBJ2-6, with D perhaps TRBD1 (6 bases). Germline CDR1 SGHTA, CDR2 FQGNSA. V was shortened by 4 bases and J by 2 bases, with 12 bases between the two germline ends. The CDR3 spans 16 residues. The DNA of the CDR3 is TGTGCCAGCAGCTCTCAGGGGCTGGCTGGGGCCAACGTCCTGACTTTC. It yields the protein CASSSQGLAGANVLTF.

The J gene is TRBJ1-5, the V gene TRBV6-2 or TRBV6-3, with 10 bases lining up with TRBD1. J gave up 6 bases and V 4 bases, and 6 bases lay outside the gene matches. CDR1 MNHEY and CDR2 SVGEGT come from the germline V gene. The CDR3 has 15 amino acids. The CDR3 DNA is TGTGCCAGCAGTTTCAGACAGGGGGCTGGTCAGCCCCAGCATTTT. It encodes CASSFRQGAGQPQHF.

This chain links TRBV6-5 with TRBJ1-2; D is ambiguous. The ends were cut back, 8 bases at V and 14 bases at J, with 21 bases in the middle. Germline CDR1 and CDR2: MNHEY and SVGAGI. This CDR3 is built from 12 residues. The chain's CDR3 is CASFEGVRHRTF. CDR3 coding DNA: TGTGCCAGCTTCGAGGGAGTTCGTCATCGTACCTTC.

The chain uses TRBV11-3 and TRBJ1-2; no firm D call. Germline CDR1 reads SGHNT; CDR2 reads YENEEA. The CDR3 is 11 amino acids. With 4 bases removed from V and 5 bases from J, the gap between germline ends came to 5 bases. The CDR3 nucleotides are TGTGCCAGCAGCTCTACGTATGGCTACACCTTC. Amino acid sequence: CASSSTYGYTF.

The rearrangement joins TRBV29-1 to TRBJ2-1; the D gene is possibly TRBD2 (6 bases). V was clipped by 4 bases and J by 9 bases, with 10 bases between them. The CDR3 sequence is 11 residues long. In germline, CDR1 is SQVTM, CDR2 ANQGSEA. In nucleotides, the CDR3 is TGCAGCGTTGGACGGGAGAGTGAGCAGTTCTTC. Its translation: CSVGRESEQFF.

The chain combines TRBV9 with TRBJ2-3; tentative D call: TRBD1 (6 bases). From germline, CDR1 is SGDLS and CDR2 YYNGEE. V was shortened by 4 bases and J by 0 bases, with 15 bases between the two germline ends. The CDR3 runs to 16 residues. In DNA, the CDR3 is TGTGCCAGCAGCATTTCCGGGACAATTAGCACAGATACGCAGTATTTT. It translates to CASSISGTISTDTQYF.

This rearrangement joins TRBV19 to TRBJ1-5; the match to TRBD1 covers 10 bases. Germline V gene lookup returns CDR1 LNHDA and CDR2 SQIVND (reference sequence). The CDR3 covers 18 residues. The V and J ends lost 4 bases and 0 bases, in that order; junction bases with no gene match: 9. This chain's CDR3 is CASSNPGQGFYSNQPQHF. CDR3 coding DNA: TGTGCCAGTAGTAACCCGGGACAGGGGTTTTATAGCAATCAGCCCCAGCATTTT.